This T cell receptor (beta chain) was sequenced in a study of OX40 agonist ivuxolimab in advanced cancers. In the study overall: Dose-escalation patients' cancers were hepatocellular carcinoma, melanoma, renal cell or head and neck cancer. Regarding the study as a whole: Low normalized T-cell clonal expansion was also seen in some nonresponders.

TCRdb's copy holds only in-frame clones and misses some; the assay was immunoSEQ multiplex PCR. The sample records about 7,800 clones, roughly 73% being singletons. Points on this clone: Its target is unknown.

Blood got drawn at baseline, again on cycle 4 day 1, and then on cycle 7 day 1. V was cut by 1 base and J by 1 base, with 10 bases left in between. This CDR3 is built from 16 residues. Germline V lookup: CDR1 LGHNA, CDR2 YSLEER. V usage is TRBV4-3 and J usage is TRBJ2-2; D ambiguous. The source material was CD4+ or CD8+ T cells sorted from blood, sampled in a trial of the OX40 agonist ivuxolimab. This TCR came from an adult with an advanced solid tumor such as melanoma, head and neck, liver or kidney cancer. DNA for the CDR3: TGCGCCAGCAGCCAAGGAATAGACTTGAACACCGGGGAGCTGTTTTTT. Translated, it gives CASSQGIDLNTGELFF.